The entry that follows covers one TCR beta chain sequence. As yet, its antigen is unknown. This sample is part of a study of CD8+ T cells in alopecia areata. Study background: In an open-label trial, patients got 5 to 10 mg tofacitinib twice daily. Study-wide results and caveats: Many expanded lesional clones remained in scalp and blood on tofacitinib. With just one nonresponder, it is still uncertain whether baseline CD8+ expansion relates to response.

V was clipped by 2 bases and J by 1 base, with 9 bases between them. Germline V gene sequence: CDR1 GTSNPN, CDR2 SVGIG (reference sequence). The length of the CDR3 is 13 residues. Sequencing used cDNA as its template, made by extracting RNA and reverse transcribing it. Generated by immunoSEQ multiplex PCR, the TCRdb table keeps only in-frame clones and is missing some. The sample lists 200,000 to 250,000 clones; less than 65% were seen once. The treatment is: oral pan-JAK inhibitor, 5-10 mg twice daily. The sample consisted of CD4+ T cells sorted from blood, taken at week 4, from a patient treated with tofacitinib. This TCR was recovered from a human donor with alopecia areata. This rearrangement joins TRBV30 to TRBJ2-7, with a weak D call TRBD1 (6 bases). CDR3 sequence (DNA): TGTGCCTGGAGTAAAGGGGGTTCCTACGAGCAGTACTTC. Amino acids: CAWSKGGSYEQYF.